This TCR beta chain was recorded in a study of cytotoxic CD8 clonotypes in ibrutinib-treated CLL. This clone was seen more than once but under ten times. The CDR3 extends over 14 amino acids. V lost 2 bases, J lost 3 bases, and 4 bases stayed unmatched. Looked up from germline, CDR1 is MNHEY and CDR2 is SMNVEV (reference sequence). TCR beta library input comprised roughly 1.9 micrograms of genomic DNA from cryopreserved PBMCs. Generated by immunoSEQ multiplex PCR, the TCRdb table keeps only in-frame clones and is missing some. The table records roughly 180,000 clones, approximately 68% of them present only once.

This sequence was found in a human donor with chronic lymphocytic leukemia. The V gene is TRBV27, the J gene TRBJ2-7; 7 bases fit TRBD2. Specimen: PBMCs, collected after 24 months of ibrutinib treatment. In DNA form, the CDR3 reads TGTGCCAGCAGTTTAGCGGGAGAAGGCTACGAGCAGTACTTC. It yields the protein CASSLAGEGYEQYF.